Below, one T cell receptor (beta chain) is given with its context. This sample was included in a study of blood T cell repertoires in COVID-19. Whole-study context: Whether acute or convalescent, the COVID-19 samples came from the United States, Italy and Spain.

The CDR3 extends over 15 amino acids. Germline trimming cut 2 bases from V and 6 bases from J; bases unmatched to any gene: 5. Germline CDR1 is SGHRS and CDR2 is YFSETQ. Source study methods: Quantification of nucleated cells was approximated via reference gene primer amplification. Sequenced by immunoSEQ multiplex PCR; TCRdb stores in-frame clones only, minus some. The D gene and trimming were derived from the DNA, and the V and J assignments and clone size from that table. Of about 330,000 clones in the sample, approximately 87% were seen once. The specimen sequenced was peripheral blood. The clonotype was recovered from a woman between 45 and 60 years old with active or convalescent COVID-19. V usage is TRBV5-1 and J usage is TRBJ1-4, with 9 bases lining up with TRBD1. CDR3 in amino acids: CASSLQGAEYEKLFF. CDR3 coding DNA: TGCGCCAGCAGCTTACAGGGGGCCGAATATGAAAAACTGTTTTTT.